This TCR beta chain is drawn from a study of cytomegalovirus exposure and HLA in healthy donors. Study summary: An early data release held approximately 80 million unique TCRs from HLA-typed donors.

Regarding donors, all were healthy bone marrow donors. Remarks on this clone: The antigen remains unidentified.

The CDR3 has 15 residues. Germline lookup yields CDR1 MGHRA and CDR2 YSYEKL. V shed 2 bases, J shed 4 bases, and the junction held 6 bases outside the gene matches. Regarding the study as a whole: The likely origin of a cluster of highly shared sequence variants was a sequencing artifact.

The PCR employed 60 Vbeta primers together with 13 Jbeta primers. Assay used: immunoSEQ multiplex PCR; TCRdb lists only in-frame clones, some missing. The sample includes 37,000 or so clones, more than 80% seen only once; the top ten take roughly 10%. The sequenced sample consisted of PBMCs. The source of this sequence is a woman aged 40 to 50 in good health and CMV-seronegative. The chain is built from TRBV4-1 and TRBJ1-1, with 8 bases lining up with TRBD1. CDR3 bases: TGCGCCAGCAGCCAAAAACAGGGGGGTGGCACTGAAGCTTTCTTT. It codes for CASSQKQGGGTEAFF.